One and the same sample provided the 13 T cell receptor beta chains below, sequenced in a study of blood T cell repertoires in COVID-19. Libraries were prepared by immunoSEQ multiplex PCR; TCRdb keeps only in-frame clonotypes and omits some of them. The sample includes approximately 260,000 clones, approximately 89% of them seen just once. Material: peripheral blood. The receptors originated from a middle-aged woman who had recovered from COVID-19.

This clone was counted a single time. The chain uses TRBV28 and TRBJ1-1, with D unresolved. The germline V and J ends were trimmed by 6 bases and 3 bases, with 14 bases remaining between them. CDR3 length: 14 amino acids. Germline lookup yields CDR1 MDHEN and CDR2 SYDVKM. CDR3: CASRSPEGDTEAFF. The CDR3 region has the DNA TGTGCCAGCAGGTCTCCCGAGGGAGACACTGAAGCTTTCTTT.

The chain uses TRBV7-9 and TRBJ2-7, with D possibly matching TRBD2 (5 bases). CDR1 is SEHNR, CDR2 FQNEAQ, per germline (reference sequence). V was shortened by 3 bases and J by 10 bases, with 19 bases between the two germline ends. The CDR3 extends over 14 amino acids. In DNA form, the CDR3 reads TGTGCCAGCAGCTTCGCCTCCAGCGGCGCCAATCAGTACTTC. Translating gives CASSFASSGANQYF.

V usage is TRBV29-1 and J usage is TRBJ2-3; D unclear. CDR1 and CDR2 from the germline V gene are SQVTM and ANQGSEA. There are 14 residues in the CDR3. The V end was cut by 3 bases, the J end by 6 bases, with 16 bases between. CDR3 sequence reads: CSVDGNSPGDTQYF. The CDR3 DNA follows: TGCAGCGTTGACGGCAACTCTCCCGGGGATACGCAGTATTTT.

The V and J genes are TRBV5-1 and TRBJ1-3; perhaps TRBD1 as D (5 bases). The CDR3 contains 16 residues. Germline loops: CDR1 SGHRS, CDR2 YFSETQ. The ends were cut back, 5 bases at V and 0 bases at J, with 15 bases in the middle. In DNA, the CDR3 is TGCGCCAGCAGTTATGGGGGGTTGAGCTCTGGAAACACCATATATTTT. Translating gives CASSYGGLSSGNTIYF.

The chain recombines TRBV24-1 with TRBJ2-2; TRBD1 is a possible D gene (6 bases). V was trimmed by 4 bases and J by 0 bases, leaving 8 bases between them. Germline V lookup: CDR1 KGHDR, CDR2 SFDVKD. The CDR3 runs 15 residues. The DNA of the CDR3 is TGTGCCACCAGTGACGGGACATCGAACACCGGGGAGCTGTTTTTT. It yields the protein CATSDGTSNTGELFF.

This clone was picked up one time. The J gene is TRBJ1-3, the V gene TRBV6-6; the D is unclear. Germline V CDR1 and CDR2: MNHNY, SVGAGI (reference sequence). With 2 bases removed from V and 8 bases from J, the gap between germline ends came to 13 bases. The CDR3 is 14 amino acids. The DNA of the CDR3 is TGTGCCAGCAGTTACGCATTACCCCCGGACACCATATATTTT. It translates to CASSYALPPDTIYF.

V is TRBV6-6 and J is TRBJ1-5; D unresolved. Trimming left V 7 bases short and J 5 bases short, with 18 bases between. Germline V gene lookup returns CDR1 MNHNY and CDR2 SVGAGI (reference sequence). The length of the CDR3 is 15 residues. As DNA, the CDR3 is TGTGCCAGCATCAATTCCAGGCTTACTTATCAGCCCCAGCATTTT. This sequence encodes CASINSRLTYQPQHF.

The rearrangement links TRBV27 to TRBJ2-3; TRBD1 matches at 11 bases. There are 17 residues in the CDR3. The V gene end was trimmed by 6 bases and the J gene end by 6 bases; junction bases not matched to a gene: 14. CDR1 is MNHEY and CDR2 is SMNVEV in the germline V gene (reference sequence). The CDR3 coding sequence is TGTGCCAGCAGCTTCGGATTCGGGACAGGGGGATACGATACGCAGTATTTT. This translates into CASSFGFGTGGYDTQYF.

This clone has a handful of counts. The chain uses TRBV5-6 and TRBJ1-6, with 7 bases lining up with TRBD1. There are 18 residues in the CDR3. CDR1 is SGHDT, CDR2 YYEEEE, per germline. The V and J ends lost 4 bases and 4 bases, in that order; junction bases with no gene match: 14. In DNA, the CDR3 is TGTGCCAGCAGCCCGCGACCCAGGGGGACGTCTTATAATTCACCCCTCCACTTT. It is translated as CASSPRPRGTSYNSPLHF.

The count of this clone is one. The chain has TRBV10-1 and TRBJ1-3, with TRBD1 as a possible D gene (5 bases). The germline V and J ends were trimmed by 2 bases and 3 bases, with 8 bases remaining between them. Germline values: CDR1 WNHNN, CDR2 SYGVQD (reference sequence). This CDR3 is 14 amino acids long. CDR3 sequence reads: CASSEGQRGNTIYF. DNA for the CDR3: TGCGCCAGCAGTGAGGGACAACGTGGAAACACCATATATTTT.

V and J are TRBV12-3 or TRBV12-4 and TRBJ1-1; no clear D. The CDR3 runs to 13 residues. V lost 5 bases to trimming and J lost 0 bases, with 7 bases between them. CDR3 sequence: CASSAHLNTEAFF. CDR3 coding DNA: TGTGCCAGCAGTGCCCACTTGAACACTGAAGCTTTCTTT.

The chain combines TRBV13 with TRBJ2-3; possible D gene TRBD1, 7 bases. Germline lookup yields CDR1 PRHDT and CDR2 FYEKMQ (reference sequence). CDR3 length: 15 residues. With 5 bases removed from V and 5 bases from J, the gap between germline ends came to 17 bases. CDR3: CASSIIGGTEDTQYF. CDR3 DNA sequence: TGTGCCAGCAGCATAATCGGCGGGACAGAAGATACGCAGTATTTT. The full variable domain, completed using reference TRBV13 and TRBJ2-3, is AAGVIQSPRHLIKEKRETATLKCYPIPRHDTVYWYQQGPGQDPQFLISFYEKMQSDKGSIPDRFSAQQFSDYHSELNMSSLELGDSALYFCASSIIGGTEDTQYFGPGTRLTVL.

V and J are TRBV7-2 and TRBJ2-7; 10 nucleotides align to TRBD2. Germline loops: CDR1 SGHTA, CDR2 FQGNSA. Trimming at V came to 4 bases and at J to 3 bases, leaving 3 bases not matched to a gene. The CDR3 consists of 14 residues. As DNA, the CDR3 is TGTGCCAGCAGCTATAGCGGGGGGTTCTACGAGCAGTACTTC. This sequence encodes CASSYSGGFYEQYF.